Listed below are T cell receptor beta chains from one sample, sequenced in a study of CD8 T cells in ankylosing spondylitis. TCRdb re-analysed the 5' RACE reads in MiXCR, keeping a single row per CDR3 protein. The table records fewer than 500,000 distinct CDR3 sequences, approximately 20% of them present only once. The specimen sequenced was blood, either unsorted or a sorted T cell fraction (not recorded which). Every receptor here comes from a male donor with ankylosing spondylitis. The CDR3 runs from the conserved cysteine through the conserved F or W. D genes are given only for firm matches. Expanded clones are given a class, and other clones once, few, many or no size at all.

TRBV20-1	TRBJ2-1	-	-	TGCAGTGCTCTACCAAATACCTACAATGAGCAGTTCTTC	CSALPNTYNEQFF
TRBV7-3	TRBJ1-2	-	-	TGTGCCAGCAGCTTAGGGGCAGGGAATAACTATGGCTACACCTTC	CASSLGAGNNYGYTF
TRBV12-3/TRBV12-4	TRBJ2-7	few	-	TGTGCCAGCAGTATACGAAGGACTCTCAACGAGCAGTACTTC	CASSIRRTLNEQYF
TRBV12-3/TRBV12-4	TRBJ1-5	few	TRBD1	TGTGCCAGCAGAACAACGACAGGGCGTCAGCCCCAGCATTTT	CASRTTTGRQPQHF
TRBV5-1	TRBJ2-3	few	-	TGCGCCAGCAGCCCTAGAGGGGTAAGCACAGATACGCAGTATTTT	CASSPRGVSTDTQYF
TRBV5-1	TRBJ1-1	few	-	TGCGCCAGCAGCCGTAACAGGGTTGGCACTGAAGCTTTCTTT	CASSRNRVGTEAFF
TRBV12-3/TRBV12-4	TRBJ2-2	few	TRBD2	TGTGCCAGTCTACTGCGAATACCGGGAGGGACCGGGGAGCTGTTTTTT	CASLLRIPGGTGELFF
TRBV9	TRBJ2-3	-	TRBD1	TGTGCCAGCAGCGTGACAGGGTTGCGGACAGATACGCAGTATTTT	CASSVTGLRTDTQYF
TRBV4-3	TRBJ2-3	few	-	TGCGCCAGCAGCCAAGATATCAACACAGATACGCAGTATTTT	CASSQDINTDTQYF
TRBV5-6	TRBJ2-2	-	TRBD1	TGTGCCAGCAGCTATGGGGACAGGGACACCGGGGAGCTGTTTTTT	CASSYGDRDTGELFF
TRBV27	TRBJ2-7	few	-	TGTGCCAGCAGTTTATTTCAGGGTTCGGGAGAGCAGTACTTC	CASSLFQGSGEQYF
TRBV7-9	TRBJ1-6	few	TRBD1	TGTGCCAGCAGCACGACAGGGGGCTCACCCCTCCACTTT	CASSTTGGSPLHF
TRBV29-1	TRBJ2-5	-	-	TGCAGCGTGGCGGAGGGAGTTTCGGGGGAGACCCAGTACTTC	CSVAEGVSGETQYF
TRBV4-3	TRBJ2-7	-	-	TGCGCCAGCAGCCTCCGGGGGCTCTACGAGCAGTACTTC	CASSLRGLYEQYF
TRBV9	TRBJ2-2	-	TRBD2	TGTGCCAGCAGCGAGGGACTAGCGGGAGGGTTTAGCGGGGAGCTGTTTTTT	CASSEGLAGGFSGELFF
TRBV7-9	TRBJ2-3	-	TRBD1	TGTGCCAGCAGCTCGTCCCGGGACAGGGTTCGATTT	CASSSSRDRVRF
TRBV5-4	TRBJ2-5	-	-	TGTGCCAGCAGCCTGGGACATCACCAAGAGACCCAGTACTTC	CASSLGHHQETQYF
TRBV3-1	TRBJ2-1	many	TRBD2	TGTGCCAGCAGCGGCCGCGCGTCGGGGAGGGATGAGCAGTTCTTC	CASSGRASGRDEQFF
TRBV28	TRBJ2-5	few	-	TGTGCCAGCAGTTCAAACCGGGACTCAAGGGAGACCCAGTACTTC	CASSSNRDSRETQYF
TRBV7-2	TRBJ1-1	-	-	TGTGCCAGCAGCTTAGAGGGCAGGCGGAACACTGAAGCTTTCTTT	CASSLEGRRNTEAFF
TRBV5-5	TRBJ2-7	many	-	TGTGCCAGCAGCTTAACGTATTCGGCGTGGGACTCCTACGAGCAGTACTTC	CASSLTYSAWDSYEQYF
TRBV27	TRBJ2-1	-	-	TGTGCCAGCAGTTCTACTGCCTCGGCAACTCTGGTTGGGCAGTTCTTC	CASSSTASATLVGQFF
TRBV6-1	TRBJ1-2	many	-	TGTGCCAGCACCTCGTCCTCAGGGGTCGAGGGCTACACCTTC	CASTSSSGVEGYTF
TRBV21-1	TRBJ2-1	few	-	TGTGCCAGCAGCTTACTAGCGGGGAAATACAATGAGCAGTTCTTC	CASSLLAGKYNEQFF
TRBV12-3/TRBV12-4	TRBJ2-2	few	-	TGTGCCAGCAGTTCCTACCTGAACACCGGGGAGCTGTTTTTT	CASSSYLNTGELFF
TRBV6-5	TRBJ2-3	many	-	TGTGCCAGCAGTTACTCATGGTCCCCTATCTCCACAGATACGCAGTATTTT	CASSYSWSPISTDTQYF
TRBV28	TRBJ2-3	-	-	TGTGCCAGCAAAAGCGGAGCAGATACGCAGTATTTT	CASKSGADTQYF
TRBV3-1	TRBJ1-1	few	-	TGTGCCAGCAGCCAAGATACAGGTGGGAAAACTGAAGCTTTCTTT	CASSQDTGGKTEAFF
TRBV20-1	TRBJ2-2	few	-	TGCAGTGCTAGTACCAGCGGAACTTACACCGGGGAGCTGTTTTTT	CSASTSGTYTGELFF
TRBV10-3	TRBJ2-7	-	-	TGTGCCATAACTCGTGCGATCTTTGCCGACGAGCAGTACTTC	CAITRAIFADEQYF
TRBV12-3/TRBV12-4	TRBJ1-5	-	TRBD1	TGTGCCAGCAGTTTCGAGGGACTCGACAGGGGGCAGGAGCCCCAGCATTTT	CASSFEGLDRGQEPQHF
TRBV2	TRBJ2-1	-	-	TGTGCCAGCAGTGAGCCTAGGAGCTCCTACAATGAGCAGTTCTTC	CASSEPRSSYNEQFF
TRBV5-1	TRBJ2-6	few	-	TGCGCCAGCAGCTTGGACCTCCCGGCTGGGGCCAACGTCCTGACTTTC	CASSLDLPAGANVLTF
TRBV7-2	TRBJ2-7	few	TRBD2	TGTGCCAGCAGCTTCCAAGCGGGAGGCACTGGAGAGCAGTACTTC	CASSFQAGGTGEQYF
TRBV3-1	TRBJ1-2	-	-	TGTGCCAGCAGCCAAGTACTTAGGCCCTGGGGTGGCTACACCTTC	CASSQVLRPWGGYTF
TRBV20-1	TRBJ2-1	-	-	TGCAGTGCTAGAGAGGGGGGCCGGGAGCAGTTCTTC	CSAREGGREQFF
TRBV5-1	TRBJ1-1	few	-	TGCGCCAGCAGCTTGGTCGCTAAAGCTGAAGCTTTCTTT	CASSLVAKAEAFF
TRBV19	TRBJ1-5	-	-	TGTGCCAGTAGTATTTCTGGGGGCAATCAGCCCCAGCATTTT	CASSISGGNQPQHF
TRBV11-3	TRBJ2-1	-	TRBD2	TGTGCCAGCAGCTTAGATCCGGCTAGCGGCCTTGAGCAGTTCTTC	CASSLDPASGLEQFF
TRBV15	TRBJ2-5	-	-	TGTGCCACCAGCAGAGATTGGCGCGTCGCGGGACGGGGAGAGACCCAGTACTTC	CATSRDWRVAGRGETQYF
TRBV5-1	TRBJ2-1	few	-	TGCGCCAGCAGCCCGGCCATGGTGAGGGAGAATGAGCAGTTCTTC	CASSPAMVRENEQFF
TRBV4-1	TRBJ2-3	few	-	TGCGCCAGCAGCCAAGTGAAGGCCGCCTCTCCGACTGATACGCAGTATTTT	CASSQVKAASPTDTQYF
TRBV11-2	TRBJ2-7	-	-	TGTGCCAGCAGCTTAGCAGGGAAGCTCTCCTACGAGCAGTACTTC	CASSLAGKLSYEQYF
TRBV12-3/TRBV12-4	TRBJ2-7	few	-	TGTGCCAGCAGTTTGCGGAGGGTTTTCTACGAGCAGTACTTC	CASSLRRVFYEQYF